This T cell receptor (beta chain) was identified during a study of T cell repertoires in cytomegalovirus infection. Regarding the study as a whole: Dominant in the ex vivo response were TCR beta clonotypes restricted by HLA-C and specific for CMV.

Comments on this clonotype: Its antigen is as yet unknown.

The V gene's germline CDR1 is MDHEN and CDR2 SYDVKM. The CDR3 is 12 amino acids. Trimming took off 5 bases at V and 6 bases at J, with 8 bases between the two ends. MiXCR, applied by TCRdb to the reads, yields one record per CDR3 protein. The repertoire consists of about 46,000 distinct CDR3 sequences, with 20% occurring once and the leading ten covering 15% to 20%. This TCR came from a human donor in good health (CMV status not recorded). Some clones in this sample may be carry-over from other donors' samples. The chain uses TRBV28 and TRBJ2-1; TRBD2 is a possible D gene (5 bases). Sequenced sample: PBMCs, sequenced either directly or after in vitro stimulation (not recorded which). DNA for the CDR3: TGTGCCAGCAGTCTAGGACTCAATGAGCAGTTCTTC. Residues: CASSLGLNEQFF.